In this sample, the clone carrying this T cell receptor (beta chain) turned up a few times. This entry belongs to a study of blood T cell repertoires in COVID-19. For the study at large: Whether acute or convalescent, the COVID-19 samples came from the United States, Italy and Spain.

This CDR3 spans 17 amino acids. V lost 1 base and J 0 bases, leaving 13 bases between the germline ends. Germline V lookup: CDR1 MGHRA, CDR2 YSYEKL. Per the study methods: Amplification with reference gene primers provided the estimates of nucleated cell counts. Sequencing used immunoSEQ multiplex PCR; TCRdb keeps in-frame clones, though not all of them. That table gives V, J and clone size, and the DNA gave D and trimming. The sample gives about 27,000 clones, roughly nine tenths of which show up once; roughly 5% is in the top ten. The V and J genes are TRBV4-1 and TRBJ1-3, with no clear D. The sequencing input was peripheral blood. This clonotype was sampled from a man aged 70-80 years with active COVID-19. The CDR3 coding sequence is TGCGCCAGCAGCCAAGGGTTTGGCGGCAGCTCTGGAAACACCATATATTTT. Protein: CASSQGFGGSSGNTIYF.